One sample yielded the 26 T cell receptor beta chains listed below, sequenced in a study of T-cell reconstitution after alpha-beta-depleted transplantation in children. Preparation of the TCRbeta library was carried out with unique molecular identifiers. A single record per CDR3 protein comes from TCRdb applying MiXCR to the PCR reads. The table has more than 450,000 distinct CDR3 sequences, around 17% seen once; the top ten hold 3% to 3.5%. Sequenced material: PBMCs from the stem cell graft donor, taken from the stem cell graft. The receptors were gathered from a human donor who donated a stem cell graft to a child with acute lymphoblastic leukemia.

This clonotype was seen more than once but under ten times. V gene TRBV18 combines with J gene TRBJ2-1; 10 nucleotides align to TRBD1. The V and J ends lost 2 bases and 7 bases, in that order; junction bases with no gene match: 5. This CDR3 region has 15 residues. Germline CDR1 is KGHSH and CDR2 is LQKENI. The CDR3 reads CASSPSRTGGNEQFF. The DNA for the CDR3 is TGTGCCAGCTCACCATCCAGGACAGGGGGGAATGAGCAGTTCTTC.

This sequence joins TRBV5-4 and TRBJ2-1; D ambiguous. The germline V and J ends were trimmed by 2 bases and 0 bases, with 9 bases remaining between them. CDR1 is SGHNT and CDR2 is YYREEE in the germline V gene (reference sequence). CDR3 length: 15 residues. The CDR3 reads CASSLWQSSYNEQFF. CDR3 bases: TGTGCCAGCAGCTTATGGCAGAGCTCCTACAATGAGCAGTTCTTC.

DNA of the CDR3: TGTGCTAGTGCCGGGACAGGCGTAGAGACCCAGTACTTC. Translated, it gives CASAGTGVETQYF. The chain joins TRBV12-5 to TRBJ2-5, with TRBD1 matching 8 bases. The CDR3 consists of 13 residues. V was clipped by 7 bases and J by 4 bases; unmatched bases: 5. Germline CDR1 is LGHNT and CDR2 is FRNRAP.

The genes are TRBV4-1 and TRBJ2-1; D is possibly TRBD2 (5 bases). Germline V CDR1 and CDR2: MGHRA, YSYEKL. The CDR3 covers 16 residues. Trimming shortened V by 2 bases and J by 4 bases, and 15 bases separated the two germline ends. The DNA for the CDR3 is TGCGCCAGCAGCCAACGAGATACTAGACCATACAATGAGCAGTTCTTC. Amino acids: CASSQRDTRPYNEQFF.

In this sample, this clonotype turned up many times. The chain recombines TRBV9 with TRBJ2-7; D is possibly TRBD1 (5 bases). Trimming pared 3 bases from V and 4 bases from J, leaving 20 bases between. The CDR3 runs to 16 residues. The V gene's germline CDR1 is SGDLS and CDR2 YYNGEE. This CDR3 is CASSGHTGTAFYEQYF. CDR3 nucleotides: TGTGCCAGCAGCGGGCATACAGGAACGGCATTTTACGAGCAGTACTTC.

This chain connects TRBV7-9 to TRBJ2-7; D gene ambiguous. Per the germline V gene, CDR1 is SEHNR and CDR2 is FQNEAQ (reference sequence). The CDR3 is made up of 14 amino acids. The V end was cut by 5 bases, the J end by 2 bases, with 13 bases between. This chain's CDR3 is CASSHSLWPYEQYF. The CDR3 DNA reads TGTGCCAGCAGCCATAGCTTGTGGCCCTACGAGCAGTACTTC.

The V call is TRBV12-3 or TRBV12-4, the J call TRBJ1-2; D is uncertain. The CDR3 length is 15 residues. V was shortened by 2 bases and J by 4 bases, with 14 bases between the two germline ends. Here the CDR3 reads CASSLHSVSSYGYTF. The CDR3 region has the DNA TGTGCCAGCAGTTTACATAGCGTGTCAAGCTATGGCTACACCTTC.

This clonotype showed up just a few times. V is TRBV2 and J is TRBJ2-2; the D call may be TRBD1 or TRBD2 (5 bases each). The germline CDR1 and CDR2 sequences are SNHLY and FYNNEI. The CDR3 spans 12 residues. V was clipped by 11 bases and J by 3 bases, with 10 bases between them. The CDR3 nucleotides read TGTGCCGAAAGAGGGGACACCGGGGAGCTGTTTTTT. Protein product: CAERGDTGELFF.

This clonotype was seen a handful of times. The rearrangement joins TRBV5-1 to TRBJ1-6; tentatively, D is TRBD1 (6 bases). The CDR3 is 16 amino acids. Germline V gene sequence: CDR1 SGHRS, CDR2 YFSETQ. Trimming took off 0 bases at V and 0 bases at J, with 7 bases between the two ends. The chain's CDR3 is CASSLDRDSYNSPLHF. Here the CDR3 DNA reads TGCGCCAGCAGCTTGGACAGGGACTCCTATAATTCACCCCTCCACTTT.

The chain has TRBV12-3 or TRBV12-4 and TRBJ1-5; D not resolved. The CDR3 spans 17 residues. The V end lost 7 bases, the J end lost 1 base, and 20 bases lay between the germline ends. The CDR3 loop reads CASMRLSDPQSNQPQHF. The CDR3 nucleotides read TGTGCCAGCATGAGGTTATCCGACCCCCAAAGCAATCAGCCCCAGCATTTT.

This clonotype has just a few counts. The chain combines TRBV29-1 with TRBJ2-3; tentatively, D is TRBD1 or TRBD2 (5 bases each). CDR3 length: 12 residues. V was shortened by 3 bases and J by 10 bases, with 14 bases between the two germline ends. The V gene's germline CDR1 is SQVTM and CDR2 ANQGSEA. The CDR3 here is CSVEGPPESQYF. CDR3 nucleotide sequence: TGCAGCGTTGAGGGACCGCCGGAATCGCAGTATTTT.

This clonotype occurred a few times. The chain links TRBV7-9 to TRBJ2-3; D call uncertain. Trimming stripped 6 bases from V and 2 bases from J, with 15 bases between. The CDR3 length is 15 residues. Germline CDR1 is SEHNR and CDR2 is FQNEAQ (reference sequence). CDR3 in amino acids: CASSRSVGSTDTQYF. The CDR3 bases are TGTGCCAGCAGTCGGTCAGTAGGTTCCACAGATACGCAGTATTTT.

The rearrangement joins TRBV20-1 to TRBJ2-7, with D perhaps TRBD1 (6 bases). Germline loops: CDR1 DFQATT, CDR2 SNEGSKA (reference sequence). V dropped 5 bases and J dropped 0 bases, with 11 bases sitting between them. The CDR3 contains 13 residues. The CDR3 region is CSAPGHFSYEQYF. CDR3 nucleotide sequence: TGCAGTGCTCCGGGACACTTCTCCTACGAGCAGTACTTC.

This clonotype has only a few counts. V usage is TRBV27 and J usage is TRBJ2-3; 11 bases are shared with TRBD1. The CDR3 is 14 residues long. Germline V gives CDR1 MNHEY, CDR2 SMNVEV (reference sequence). V was clipped by 6 bases and J by 7 bases; unmatched bases: 6. The CDR3 sequence: CASRGDRGGNTQYF. DNA for the CDR3: TGTGCCAGCAGGGGGGACAGGGGGGGGAATACGCAGTATTTT.

This chain uses TRBV15 with TRBJ2-1; TRBD2 aligns across 10 bases. This CDR3 comprises 15 residues. The V gene end was trimmed by 7 bases and the J gene end by 4 bases; junction bases not matched to a gene: 7. The germline CDR1 and CDR2 sequences are LNHNV and YYDKDF (reference sequence). The CDR3 DNA is TGTGCCACCACCCCGAGACTAGCGGGTTACAATGAGCAGTTCTTC. It codes for CATTPRLAGYNEQFF.

This clonotype was observed a few times. This chain links TRBV12-3 or TRBV12-4 with TRBJ1-5; D not resolved. V was shortened by 5 bases and J by 4 bases, with 12 bases between the two germline ends. The CDR3 contains 14 residues. CDR3 sequence: CASSTRRTNQPQHF. The CDR3 nucleotides read TGTGCCAGCAGTACCCGACGGACTAATCAGCCCCAGCATTTT.

J is TRBJ2-7 and V is TRBV20-1; D remains unclear. Trimming stripped 5 bases from V and 0 bases from J, with 11 bases between. Germline lookup yields CDR1 DFQATT and CDR2 SNEGSKA (reference sequence). This CDR3 contains 13 residues. The CDR3 reads CSAETPSSYEQYF. In DNA form, the CDR3 reads TGCAGTGCTGAGACCCCTAGCTCCTACGAGCAGTACTTC.

This clonotype was observed a handful of times. The V gene is TRBV4-1, the J gene TRBJ1-5, with unresolved D. CDR3 size: 16 residues. Germline V gives CDR1 MGHRA, CDR2 YSYEKL. V was pared by 1 base and J by 0 bases, with 10 bases between. In DNA form, the CDR3 reads TGCGCCAGCAGCCAAGGGATACACCTTAGCAATCAGCCCCAGCATTTT. It is translated as CASSQGIHLSNQPQHF.

The chain joins TRBV12-3 or TRBV12-4 to TRBJ2-5; D not certain. This CDR3 is 15 amino acids long. Trimming removed 1 base at V and 0 bases at J, with 9 bases between. The CDR3 nucleotides are TGTGCCAGCAGTTTAGGCAGATTCGACCAAGAGACCCAGTACTTC. Translation gives CASSLGRFDQETQYF.

CDR3 protein: CASRPDRGPEAFF. For the CDR3, the DNA is TGCGCCAGCCGCCCCGACAGGGGCCCTGAAGCTTTCTTT. This chain uses TRBV5-1 with TRBJ1-1; TRBD1 agrees at 8 bases. Looked up from germline, CDR1 is SGHRS and CDR2 is YFSETQ. V lost 7 bases, J lost 6 bases, and 8 bases stayed unmatched. This CDR3 contains 13 residues.

The sample holds one count of this clonotype. The rearrangement links TRBV27 to TRBJ2-7; 14 bases map to TRBD2. CDR1 and CDR2 from the germline V gene are MNHEY and SMNVEV (reference sequence). This CDR3 has 17 amino acids. The J segment lost 4 bases and the V segment lost 3 bases, leaving 8 bases of the junction unmatched. The CDR3 bases are TGTGCCAGCAGTTTGCGACTAGCGGGAGGGTTGCGGTACGAGCAGTACTTC. Translated: CASSLRLAGGLRYEQYF.

V is TRBV7-6 and J is TRBJ2-1, with D hard to call. V lost 2 bases, J lost 5 bases, and 7 bases lay in between. Germline CDR1 is SGHVS and CDR2 is FNYEAQ. This CDR3 is 13 amino acids long. For the CDR3, the DNA is TGTGCCAGCAGCTTAAACGAAAACAATGAGCAGTTCTTC. Protein sequence: CASSLNENNEQFF. The full variable domain, completed using reference TRBV7-6 and TRBJ2-1, is GAGVSQSPRYKVTKRGQDVALRCDPISGHVSLYWYRQALGQGPEFLTYFNYEAQQDKSGLPNDRFSAERPEGSISTLTIQRTEQRDSAMYRCASSLNENNEQFFGPGTRLTVL.

This clonotype was counted many times. V and J are TRBV9 and TRBJ2-5; D perhaps matches TRBD2 (5 bases). This CDR3 spans 12 amino acids. Germline assignment: CDR1 SGDLS and CDR2 YYNGEE. V was clipped by 0 bases and J by 5 bases, with 5 bases between them. The CDR3 DNA is TGTGCCAGCAGCGTAGGCGGGGAGACCCAGTACTTC. This sequence encodes CASSVGGETQYF.

The rearrangement uses TRBV6-1 and TRBJ1-5; perhaps TRBD1 as D (6 bases). Per germline, CDR1 MNHNS and CDR2 SASEGT. This CDR3 spans 17 amino acids. Trimming took off 5 bases at V and 0 bases at J, with 17 bases between the two ends. In DNA, the CDR3 is TGTGCCAGCAGTAGACGCCGGGACATCTATAGCAATCAGCCCCAGCATTTT. This gives the protein CASSRRRDIYSNQPQHF.

The V gene is TRBV3-1, the J gene TRBJ2-5, with D possibly TRBD2 on 6 matching bases. V lost 4 bases, J lost 2 bases, and 17 bases lay in between. The CDR3 sequence is 16 residues long. Germline V gene data show CDR1 as LGHDT and CDR2 as YNNKEL (reference sequence). CDR3 sequence: CASSPKGLALQETQYF. In DNA form, the CDR3 reads TGTGCCAGCAGCCCGAAGGGGCTAGCGCTTCAAGAGACCCAGTACTTC.

This clonotype turned up a few times. The chain carries TRBV5-1 and TRBJ1-1; no reliable D call. Germline V gene lookup returns CDR1 SGHRS and CDR2 YFSETQ. This CDR3 is built from 13 residues. Trimming pared 4 bases from V and 5 bases from J, leaving 12 bases between. The CDR3 nucleotides read TGCGCCAGCAGCGCGGGCGTGAGGACTGAAGCTTTCTTT. Encoded protein: CASSAGVRTEAFF.